The next 4 T cell receptor beta chains were all read from a single sample in a study of cytomegalovirus exposure and HLA in healthy donors. The PCR was carried out with 60 Vbeta primers and 13 Jbeta primers. Assay: immunoSEQ multiplex PCR; the TCRdb copy retains only in-frame clones and omits some. The sample holds about 200,000 clones; around 73% are singletons and the top ten take less than 4.5%. The sample was PBMCs. The source is a male donor in good health and CMV-seronegative.

This CDR3 is CASSSFSGTGELFF. CDR3 DNA: TGTGCCAGCAGCTCCTTCTCGGGAACCGGGGAGCTGTTTTTT. This rearrangement joins TRBV9 to TRBJ2-2; possible D gene TRBD2, 5 bases. Trimming removed 4 bases at V and 5 bases at J, with 12 bases between. CDR3 length equals 14 residues. Germline V CDR1 and CDR2: SGDLS, YYNGEE.

The V gene is TRBV21-1, the J gene TRBJ2-1; TRBD2, the table's D call, was not compared with the DNA. TRBV21-1 is listed as a pseudogene. The CDR3 has 19 residues. The CDR3 DNA follows: TGTGCCAGCAGCAAAGAAGGAGGCGAGGCGGGAGGGAACGGGAATGAGCAGTTCTTC. As protein: CASSKEGGEAGGNGNEQFF.

This chain links TRBV18 with TRBJ2-1, with 10 bases aligning to TRBD1. Trimming removed 3 bases from V and 5 bases from J; junction bases left unmatched: 4. This CDR3 is built from 15 residues. CDR1 is KGHSH and CDR2 is LQKENI in the germline V gene. The CDR3 spells CASSPRTGGDNEQFF. DNA for the CDR3: TGTGCCAGCTCACCGCGGACAGGGGGGGACAATGAGCAGTTCTTC. The entire variable domain, with the rest obtained from reference TRBV18 and TRBJ2-1, is as follows: NAGVMQNPRHLVRRRGQEARLRCSPMKGHSHVYWYRQLPEEGLKFMVYLQKENIIDESGMPKERFSAEFPKEGPSILRIQQVVRGDSAAYFCASSPRTGGDNEQFFGPGTRLTVL.

The chain recombines TRBV29-1 with TRBJ2-3; 7 bases map to TRBD1. The CDR3 spans 16 residues. J was trimmed by 1 base and V by 3 bases; bases with no gene match: 10. CDR1 is SQVTM and CDR2 is ANQGSEA in the germline V gene. The CDR3 coding sequence is TGCAGCGTTGATTTAGGCAGGGGGAGAGGCACAGATACGCAGTATTTT. Protein: CSVDLGRGRGTDTQYF.